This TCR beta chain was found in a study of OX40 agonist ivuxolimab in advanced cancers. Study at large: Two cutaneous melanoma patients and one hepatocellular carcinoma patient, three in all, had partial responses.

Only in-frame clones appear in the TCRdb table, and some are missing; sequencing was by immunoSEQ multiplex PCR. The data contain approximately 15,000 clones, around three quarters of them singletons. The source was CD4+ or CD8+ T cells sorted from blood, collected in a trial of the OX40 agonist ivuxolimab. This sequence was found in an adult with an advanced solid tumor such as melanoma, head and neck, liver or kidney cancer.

The CDR3 sequence is CASTPWGAGLSEAFF. The DNA for the CDR3 is TGTGCCAGCACCCCCTGGGGGGCCGGCCTCTCTGAAGCTTTCTTT. The rearrangement joins TRBV7-9 to TRBJ1-1; possible D gene TRBD1, 6 bases. The CDR3 length is 15 residues. Germline V gene data show CDR1 as SEHNR and CDR2 as FQNEAQ (reference sequence). V was cut by 7 bases and J by 6 bases, with 21 bases left in between.